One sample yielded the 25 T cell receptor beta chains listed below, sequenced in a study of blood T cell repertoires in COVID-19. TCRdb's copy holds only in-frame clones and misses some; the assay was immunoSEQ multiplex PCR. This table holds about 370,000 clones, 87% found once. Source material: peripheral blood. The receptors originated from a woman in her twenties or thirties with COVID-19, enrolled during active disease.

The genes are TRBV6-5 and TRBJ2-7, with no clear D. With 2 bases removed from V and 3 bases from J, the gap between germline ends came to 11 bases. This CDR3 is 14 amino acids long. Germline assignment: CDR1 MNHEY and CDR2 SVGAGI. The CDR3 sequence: CASSYGGASYEQYF. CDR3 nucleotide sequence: TGTGCCAGCAGTTACGGCGGAGCCAGCTACGAGCAGTACTTC.

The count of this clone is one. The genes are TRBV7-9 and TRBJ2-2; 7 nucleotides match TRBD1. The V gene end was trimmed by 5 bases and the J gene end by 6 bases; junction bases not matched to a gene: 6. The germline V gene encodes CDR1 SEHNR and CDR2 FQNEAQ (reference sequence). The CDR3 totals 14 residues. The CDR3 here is CASSPNRGSGELFF. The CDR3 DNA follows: TGTGCCAGCAGCCCAAACAGGGGTTCCGGGGAGCTGTTTTTT.

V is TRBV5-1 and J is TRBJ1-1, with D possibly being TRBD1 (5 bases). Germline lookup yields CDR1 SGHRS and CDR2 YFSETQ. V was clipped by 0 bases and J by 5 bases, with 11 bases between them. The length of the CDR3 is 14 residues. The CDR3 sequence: CASSLVGDWTEAFF. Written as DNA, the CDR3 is TGCGCCAGCAGCTTGGTGGGGGACTGGACTGAAGCTTTCTTT.

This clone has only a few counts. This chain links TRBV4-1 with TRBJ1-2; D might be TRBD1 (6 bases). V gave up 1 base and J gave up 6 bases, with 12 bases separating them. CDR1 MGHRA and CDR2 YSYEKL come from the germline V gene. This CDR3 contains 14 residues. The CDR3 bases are TGCGCCAGCAGCCAAGGGACAGAGAGGGATGGCTACACCTTC. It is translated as CASSQGTERDGYTF.

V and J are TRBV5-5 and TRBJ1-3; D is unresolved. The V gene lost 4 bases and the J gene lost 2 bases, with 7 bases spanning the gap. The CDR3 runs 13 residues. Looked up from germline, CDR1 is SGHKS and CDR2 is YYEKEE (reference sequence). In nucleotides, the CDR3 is TGTGCCAGCAGCCGGGTTACTGGAAACACCATATATTTT. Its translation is CASSRVTGNTIYF.

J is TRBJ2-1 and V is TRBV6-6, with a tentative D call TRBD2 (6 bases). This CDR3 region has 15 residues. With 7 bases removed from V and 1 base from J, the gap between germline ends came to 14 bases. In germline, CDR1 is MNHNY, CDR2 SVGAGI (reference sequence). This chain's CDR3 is CASTLAGQSYNEQFF. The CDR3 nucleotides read TGTGCCAGCACCCTCGCGGGGCAGTCCTACAATGAGCAGTTCTTC.

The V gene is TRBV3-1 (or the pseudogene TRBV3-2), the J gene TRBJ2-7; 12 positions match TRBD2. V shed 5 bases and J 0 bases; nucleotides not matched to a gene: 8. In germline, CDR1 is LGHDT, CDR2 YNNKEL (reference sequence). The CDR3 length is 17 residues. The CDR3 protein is CASSSRLAGATSYEQYF. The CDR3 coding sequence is TGTGCCAGCAGCTCCAGACTAGCGGGAGCCACCTCCTACGAGCAGTACTTC.

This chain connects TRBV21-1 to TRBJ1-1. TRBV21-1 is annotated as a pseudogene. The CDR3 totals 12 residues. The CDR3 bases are TGTGCCAGCAGCACCCCGGGGATATTAGCTTTCTTT. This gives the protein CASSTPGILAFF.

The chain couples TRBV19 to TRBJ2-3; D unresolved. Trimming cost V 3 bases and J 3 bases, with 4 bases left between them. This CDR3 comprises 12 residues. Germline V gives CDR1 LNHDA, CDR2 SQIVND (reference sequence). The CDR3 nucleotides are TGTGCCAGTAGTATCCAAACAGATACGCAGTATTTT. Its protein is CASSIQTDTQYF.

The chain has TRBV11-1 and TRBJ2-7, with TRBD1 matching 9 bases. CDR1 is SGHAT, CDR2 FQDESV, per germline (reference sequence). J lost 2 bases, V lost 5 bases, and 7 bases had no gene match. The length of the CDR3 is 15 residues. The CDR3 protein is CASSLTTGGPYEQYF. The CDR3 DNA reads TGTGCCAGCAGCCTGACGACAGGGGGACCCTACGAGCAGTACTTC.

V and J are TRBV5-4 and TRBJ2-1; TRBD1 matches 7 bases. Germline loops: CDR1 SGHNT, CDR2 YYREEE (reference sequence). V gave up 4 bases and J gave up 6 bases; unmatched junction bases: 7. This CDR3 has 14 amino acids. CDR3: CASSARAGGNEQFF. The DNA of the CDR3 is TGTGCCAGCAGCGCTAGAGCAGGGGGCAATGAGCAGTTCTTC.

The CDR3 nucleotides read TGTGCCTGGACTCCCGACGGGTACGAGCAGTACTTC. Translated: CAWTPDGYEQYF. The chain couples TRBV30 to TRBJ2-7; D ambiguous. The V end was cut by 4 bases, the J end by 4 bases, with 11 bases between. This CDR3 region has 12 residues. Germline CDR1 GTSNPN, CDR2 SVGIG (reference sequence). The full variable domain, its missing parts supplied by reference TRBV30 and TRBJ2-7, is SQTIHQWPATLVQPVGSPLSLECTVEGTSNPNLYWYRQAAGRGLQLLFYSVGIGQISSEVPQNLSASRPQDRQFILSSKKLLLSDSGFYLCAWTPDGYEQYFGPGTRLTVT.

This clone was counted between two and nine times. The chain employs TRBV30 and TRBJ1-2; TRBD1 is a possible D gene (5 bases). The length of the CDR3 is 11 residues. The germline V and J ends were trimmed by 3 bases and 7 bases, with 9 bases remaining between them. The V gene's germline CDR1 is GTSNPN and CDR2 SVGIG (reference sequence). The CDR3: CAWSQGSGYTF. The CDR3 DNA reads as TGTGCCTGGAGCCAGGGTTCTGGCTACACCTTC. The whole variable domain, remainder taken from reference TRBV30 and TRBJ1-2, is SQTIHQWPATLVQPVGSPLSLECTVEGTSNPNLYWYRQAAGRGLQLLFYSVGIGQISSEVPQNLSASRPQDRQFILSSKKLLLSDSGFYLCAWSQGSGYTFGSGTRLTVV.

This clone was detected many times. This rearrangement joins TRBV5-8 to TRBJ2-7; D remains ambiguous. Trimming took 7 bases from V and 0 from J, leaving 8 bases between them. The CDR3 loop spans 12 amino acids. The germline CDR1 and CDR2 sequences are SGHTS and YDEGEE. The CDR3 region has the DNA TGTGCCAGCCGTCGTCTCTCCTACGAGCAGTACTTC. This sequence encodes CASRRLSYEQYF.

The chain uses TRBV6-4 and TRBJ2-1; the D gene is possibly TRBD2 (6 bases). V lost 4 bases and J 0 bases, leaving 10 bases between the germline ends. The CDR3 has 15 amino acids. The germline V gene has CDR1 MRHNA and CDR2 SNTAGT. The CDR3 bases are TGTGCCAGCAGTGGGGAGGCCGGCTCCTACAATGAGCAGTTCTTC. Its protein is CASSGEAGSYNEQFF.

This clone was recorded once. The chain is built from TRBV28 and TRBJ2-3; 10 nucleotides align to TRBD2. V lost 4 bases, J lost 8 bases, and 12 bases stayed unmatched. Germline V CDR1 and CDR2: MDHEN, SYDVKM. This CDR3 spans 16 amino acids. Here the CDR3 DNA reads TGTGCCAGCAGTTGGAAAAGCGGGAGGGCCGCGGGTACGCAGTATTTT. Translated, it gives CASSWKSGRAAGTQYF.

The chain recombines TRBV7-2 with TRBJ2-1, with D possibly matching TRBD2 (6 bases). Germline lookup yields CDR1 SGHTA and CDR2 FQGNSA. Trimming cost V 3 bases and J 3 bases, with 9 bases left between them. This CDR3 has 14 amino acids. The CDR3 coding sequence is TGTGCCAGCAGCTTGGTCGGGGGCTACAATGAGCAGTTCTTC. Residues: CASSLVGGYNEQFF.

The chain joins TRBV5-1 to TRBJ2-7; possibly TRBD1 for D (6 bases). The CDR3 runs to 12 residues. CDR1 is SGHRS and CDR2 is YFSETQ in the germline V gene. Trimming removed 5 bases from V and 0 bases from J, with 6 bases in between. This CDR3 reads CASRDSSYEQYF. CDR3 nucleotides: TGCGCCAGCAGGGACAGCTCCTACGAGCAGTACTTC.

The CDR3 nucleotides read TGTGCCAGCAGTTCTGGGACAGGGGACGCTTTCTTT. Protein: CASSSGTGDAFF. This chain joins TRBV28 and TRBJ1-1, with 10 bases that match TRBD1. V was pared by 4 bases and J by 11 bases, with 4 bases of the junction left unmatched. This CDR3 region has 12 residues. Germline V gene data show CDR1 as MDHEN and CDR2 as SYDVKM. The full variable domain, in which reference TRBV28 and TRBJ1-1 provide the parts outside the CDR3, is DVKVTQSSRYLVKRTGEKVFLECVQDMDHENMFWYRQDPGLGLRLIYFSYDVKMKEKGDIPEGYSVSREKKERFSLILESASTNQTSMYLCASSSGTGDAFFGQGTRLTVV.

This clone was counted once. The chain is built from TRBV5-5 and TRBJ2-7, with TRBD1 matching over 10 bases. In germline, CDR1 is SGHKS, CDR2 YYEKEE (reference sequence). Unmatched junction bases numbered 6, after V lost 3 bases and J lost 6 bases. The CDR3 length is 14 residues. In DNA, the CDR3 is TGTGCCAGCAGCTGGGGGACAGGGGCGGGCGAGCAGTACTTC. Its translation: CASSWGTGAGEQYF.

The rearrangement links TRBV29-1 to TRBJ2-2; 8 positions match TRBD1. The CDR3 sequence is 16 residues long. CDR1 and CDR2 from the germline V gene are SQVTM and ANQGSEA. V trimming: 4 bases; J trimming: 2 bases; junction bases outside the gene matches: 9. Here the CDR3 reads CSVGSDRGRNTGELFF. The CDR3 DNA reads TGCAGCGTTGGTTCCGACAGGGGTCGAAACACCGGGGAGCTGTTTTTT.

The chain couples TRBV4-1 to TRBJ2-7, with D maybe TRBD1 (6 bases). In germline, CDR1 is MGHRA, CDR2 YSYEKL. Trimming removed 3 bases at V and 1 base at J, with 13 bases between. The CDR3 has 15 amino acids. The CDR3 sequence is CASSQPGTRSYEQYF. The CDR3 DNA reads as TGCGCCAGCAGCCAGCCCGGGACAAGATCCTACGAGCAGTACTTC.

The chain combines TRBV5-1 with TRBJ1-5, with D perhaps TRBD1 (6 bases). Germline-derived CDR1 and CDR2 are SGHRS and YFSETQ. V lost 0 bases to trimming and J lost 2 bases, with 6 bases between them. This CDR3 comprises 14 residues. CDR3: CASSLEGGNQPQHF. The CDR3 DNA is TGCGCCAGCAGCTTGGAGGGGGGCAATCAGCCCCAGCATTTT. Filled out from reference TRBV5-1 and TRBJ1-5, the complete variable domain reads KAGVTQTPRYLIKTRGQQVTLSCSPISGHRSVSWYQQTPGQGLQFLFEYFSETQRNKGNFPGRFSGRQFSNSRSEMNVSTLELGDSALYLCASSLEGGNQPQHFGDGTRLSIL.

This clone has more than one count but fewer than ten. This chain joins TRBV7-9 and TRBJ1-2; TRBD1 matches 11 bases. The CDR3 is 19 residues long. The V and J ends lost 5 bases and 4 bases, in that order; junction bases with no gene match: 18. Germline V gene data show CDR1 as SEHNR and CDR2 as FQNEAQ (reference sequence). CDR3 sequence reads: CASSAYLGTGGWAGYGYTF. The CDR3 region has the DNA TGTGCCAGCAGCGCATACCTCGGGACAGGGGGATGGGCGGGCTATGGCTACACCTTC. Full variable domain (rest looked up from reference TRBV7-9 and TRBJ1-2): DTGVSQNPRHKITKRGQNVTFRCDPISEHNRLYWYRQTLGQGPEFLTYFQNEAQLEKSRLLSDRFSAERPKGSFSTLEIQRTEQGDSAMYLCASSAYLGTGGWAGYGYTFGSGTRLTVV.

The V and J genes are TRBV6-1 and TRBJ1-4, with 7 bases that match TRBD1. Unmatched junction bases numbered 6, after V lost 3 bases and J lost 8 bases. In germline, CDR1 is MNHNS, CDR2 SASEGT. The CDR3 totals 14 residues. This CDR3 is CASSDRGIEEKLFF. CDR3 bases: TGTGCCAGCAGTGACAGGGGGATCGAGGAAAAACTGTTTTTT.